This T cell receptor beta chain was obtained from a study of blood T cell repertoires in COVID-19. The CDR3 spans 14 residues. Germline trimming cut 5 bases from V and 5 bases from J; bases unmatched to any gene: 8. Germline assignment: CDR1 SGHDN and CDR2 FVKESK. Produced via immunoSEQ multiplex PCR; TCRdb's table is partial and in-frame only. This repertoire shows fewer than 350,000 clones, 70% to 90% found once; its top ten account for 10% to 15%. Sample: peripheral blood. This receptor was taken from a woman between 70 and 85 years old with COVID-19, enrolled during active disease. The chain has TRBV14 and TRBJ2-7, with 8 bases fitting TRBD1. The DNA of the CDR3 is TGTGCCAGCAGCACCCGGGACAGGCTCAACGAGCAGTACTTC. This codes for CASSTRDRLNEQYF.